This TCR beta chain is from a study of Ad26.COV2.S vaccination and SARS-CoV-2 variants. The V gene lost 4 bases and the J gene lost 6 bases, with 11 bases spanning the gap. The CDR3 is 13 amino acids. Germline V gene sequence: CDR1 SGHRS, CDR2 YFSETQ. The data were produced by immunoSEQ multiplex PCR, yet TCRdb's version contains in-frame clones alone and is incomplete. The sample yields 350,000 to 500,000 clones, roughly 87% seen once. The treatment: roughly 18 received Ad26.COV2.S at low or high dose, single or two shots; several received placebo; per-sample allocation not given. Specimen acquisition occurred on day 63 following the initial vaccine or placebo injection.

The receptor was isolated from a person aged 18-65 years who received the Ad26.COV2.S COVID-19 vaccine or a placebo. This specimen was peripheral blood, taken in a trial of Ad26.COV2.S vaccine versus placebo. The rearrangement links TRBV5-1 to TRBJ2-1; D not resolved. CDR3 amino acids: CASSENTGNEQFF. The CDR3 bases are TGCGCCAGCAGCGAGAACACTGGCAATGAGCAGTTCTTC.